The clone carrying this T cell receptor beta chain was recorded at least ten times. The sample originates from a study of early T cells in non-severe SARS-CoV-2 infection. The V gene lost 0 bases and the J gene lost 2 bases, with 16 bases spanning the gap. Germline values: CDR1 SGHVS, CDR2 FQNEAQ. CDR3 size: 17 residues. TCRdb recomputed calls from the 5' RACE reads with MiXCR, one row per CDR3 protein. The table lists about 64,000 distinct CDR3 sequences, around 12% of them singletons. The source of this sequence is an adult who was a healthcare worker with PCR-confirmed SARS-CoV-2 infection or an uninfected control (not recorded which). The chain has TRBV7-8 and TRBJ2-5; maybe TRBD2 (6 bases). Sequenced material: whole blood, taken at baseline. The CDR3 protein is CASSLAGLGGRQETQYF. For the CDR3, the DNA is TGTGCCAGCAGCTTAGCGGGGTTGGGAGGACGACAAGAGACCCAGTACTTC.